Below, 11 T cell receptor beta chains from the same sample are listed, as sequenced in a study of low-dose radiotherapy and immunotherapy resistance in tumors. Noted time point: before trial treatment. Both TCRalpha and TCRbeta chains were reverse transcribed with V-gene-specific primers. For amplifying TCRs, the PCR ran for 15 to 20 cycles with Phusion, which was used together with a constant-region primer and the adapter on the V primers. From the reads, TCRdb called clonotypes with MiXCR, one entry per CDR3 protein. The sample records more than 50,000 distinct CDR3 sequences, about a quarter being singletons. The sequenced sample was PBMCs, obtained before treatment. The origin of the receptors is a male donor with rectosigmoid adenocarcinoma.

This clonotype was detected many times. The CDR3 DNA reads TGTGCCAGCTCACCAGTCTCGGGGGGGAACACTGAAGCTTTCTTT. Residues: CASSPVSGGNTEAFF. V usage is TRBV18 and J usage is TRBJ1-1, with D possibly matching TRBD1 (5 bases). V was pared by 2 bases and J by 1 base, with 11 bases between. This CDR3 has 15 residues. Germline values: CDR1 KGHSH, CDR2 LQKENI.

This clonotype occurred a few times. With only one base between it and a far larger clone, this is likely a read error. This rearrangement joins TRBV5-1 to TRBJ2-5, with 9 bases identical to TRBD1. This CDR3 region has 16 residues. Germline assignment: CDR1 SGHRS and CDR2 YFSETQ. After removal of 4 bases from V and 11 bases from J, the junction contained 18 bases not matched to a gene. CDR3: CASSVTGTGSYNEQYF. CDR3 coding DNA: TGCGCCAGCAGCGTCACCGGGACAGGGTCCTACAATGAGCAGTACTTC.

The chain is built from TRBV28 and TRBJ2-5; no clear D. Germline-derived CDR1 and CDR2 are MDHEN and SYDVKM. V was shortened by 6 bases and J by 5 bases, with 13 bases between the two germline ends. This CDR3 comprises 13 residues. The CDR3, as DNA: TGTGCCAGCAGCCCCGGGCCGGCGGAGACCCAGTACTTC. It encodes CASSPGPAETQYF. The whole variable domain, filled in from reference TRBV28 and TRBJ2-5, reads DVKVTQSSRYLVKRTGEKVFLECVQDMDHENMFWYRQDPGLGLRLIYFSYDVKMKEKGDIPEGYSVSREKKERFSLILESASTNQTSMYLCASSPGPAETQYFGPGTRLLVL.

This clonotype was observed a few times. V is TRBV6-1 and J is TRBJ2-7; 8 nucleotides align to TRBD2. The germline gives CDR1 MNHNS, CDR2 SASEGT. This CDR3 region has 15 residues. V lost 7 bases to trimming and J lost 2 bases; unmatched junction nucleotides: 10. CDR3 sequence reads: CASNSGGGRPYEQYF. The DNA for the CDR3 is TGTGCCAGCAACTCCGGGGGGGGCCGCCCCTACGAGCAGTACTTC.

The sample holds many counts of this clonotype. V gene TRBV27 combines with J gene TRBJ2-7, with a tentative D call TRBD2 (6 bases). Germline-derived CDR1 and CDR2 are MNHEY and SMNVEV (reference sequence). V gave up 6 bases and J gave up 4 bases, with 16 bases separating them. The CDR3 covers 14 residues. The CDR3: CASRWGESGYEQYF. The CDR3 coding sequence is TGTGCCAGCAGGTGGGGGGAGTCGGGATACGAGCAGTACTTC.

In this sample, this clonotype turned up many times. V gene TRBV4-3 combines with J gene TRBJ1-5, with D uncertain. The V and J ends lost 0 bases and 2 bases respectively, with 11 bases between them. In germline, CDR1 is LGHNA, CDR2 YSLEER. This CDR3 spans 16 amino acids. The CDR3 DNA sequence: TGCGCCAGCAGCCAAGAACCAGAAAAGGGCAATCAGCCCCAGCATTTT. It codes for CASSQEPEKGNQPQHF.

The chain links TRBV5-1 to TRBJ2-7, with a possible D match to TRBD1 (6 bases). Germline V CDR1 and CDR2: SGHRS, YFSETQ. V lost 4 bases to trimming and J lost 4 bases, with 15 bases between them. There are 14 residues in the CDR3. CDR3 coding DNA: TGCGCCAGCAGCCTGCGGCAGGGGCCTTACGAGCAGTACTTC. Its protein is CASSLRQGPYEQYF.

The V gene is TRBV2, the J gene TRBJ1-2; no definite D call. CDR1 and CDR2 (germline): SNHLY, FYNNEI. Trimming removed 1 base at V and 2 bases at J, with 14 bases between. The CDR3 extends over 16 amino acids. CDR3 sequence (DNA): TGTGCCAGCAGTGAAGTCTTTGCAGGACCCAACTATGGCTACACCTTC. It codes for CASSEVFAGPNYGYTF. Together with reference TRBV2 and TRBJ1-2, the CDR3 gives the full variable domain: EPEVTQTPSHQVTQMGQEVILRCVPISNHLYFYWYRQILGQKVEFLVSFYNNEISEKSEIFDDQFSVERPDGSNFTLKIRSTKLEDSAMYFCASSEVFAGPNYGYTFGSGTRLTVV.

This clonotype showed up many times. The rearrangement links TRBV5-1 to TRBJ2-1; D is unclear. CDR3 size: 14 residues. The V end lost 2 bases, the J end lost 4 bases, and 10 bases lay between the germline ends. Germline values: CDR1 SGHRS, CDR2 YFSETQ. This chain's CDR3 is CASSFPQEYNEQFF. The CDR3 region has the DNA TGCGCCAGCAGCTTCCCCCAGGAGTACAATGAGCAGTTCTTC.

This clonotype was observed at least ten times. The CDR3 sequence: CSATQTSGPTDTQYF. CDR3 nucleotide sequence: TGCAGTGCTACCCAGACTAGCGGGCCGACAGATACGCAGTATTTT. The genes are TRBV20-1 and TRBJ2-3; TRBD2 aligns across 10 bases. With 4 bases clipped from V and 3 bases from J, the junction kept 7 bases outside the gene matches. The CDR3 runs 15 residues. Germline values: CDR1 DFQATT, CDR2 SNEGSKA (reference sequence).

This clonotype was counted at least ten times. The rearrangement joins TRBV7-2 to TRBJ1-2, with D possibly TRBD1 on 5 matching bases. Germline CDR1 reads SGHTA; CDR2 reads FQGNSA. Trimming shortened V by 0 bases and J by 8 bases, and 13 bases separated the two germline ends. The CDR3 is 14 amino acids. CDR3 sequence: CASSLAVGPGGYTF. CDR3 in DNA: TGTGCCAGCAGCTTAGCGGTGGGGCCTGGAGGCTACACCTTC. Variable domain in full (rest from reference TRBV7-2 and TRBJ1-2): GAGVSQSPSNKVTEKGKDVELRCDPISGHTALYWYRQSLGQGLEFLIYFQGNSAPDKSGLPSDRFSAERTGGSVSTLTIQRTQQEDSAVYLCASSLAVGPGGYTFGSGTRLTVV.